This T cell receptor (beta chain) was recovered during a study of shared clonotypes between healthy human individuals. V lost 4 bases, J lost 3 bases, and 6 bases stayed unmatched. Germline V gene lookup returns CDR1 SGHTS and CDR2 YDEGEE. The CDR3 is made up of 15 amino acids. TCRdb keeps only in-frame clones here, not all; method: immunoSEQ multiplex PCR. The sample records around 2.5 million clones, under 95% being singletons. V usage is TRBV5-8 and J usage is TRBJ1-5; 8 nucleotides match TRBD1. What was sequenced was naive CD4+ T cells from PBMCs. Described subset: CD45RA+ positively selected. The origin of this receptor is a man in his late teens or twenties in good health. Some clones in this sample may be carry-over from other donors' samples. CDR3 nucleotides: TGTGCCAGCAGCCCCGGACAGGGTTACAATCAGCCCCAGCATTTT. Protein: CASSPGQGYNQPQHF.